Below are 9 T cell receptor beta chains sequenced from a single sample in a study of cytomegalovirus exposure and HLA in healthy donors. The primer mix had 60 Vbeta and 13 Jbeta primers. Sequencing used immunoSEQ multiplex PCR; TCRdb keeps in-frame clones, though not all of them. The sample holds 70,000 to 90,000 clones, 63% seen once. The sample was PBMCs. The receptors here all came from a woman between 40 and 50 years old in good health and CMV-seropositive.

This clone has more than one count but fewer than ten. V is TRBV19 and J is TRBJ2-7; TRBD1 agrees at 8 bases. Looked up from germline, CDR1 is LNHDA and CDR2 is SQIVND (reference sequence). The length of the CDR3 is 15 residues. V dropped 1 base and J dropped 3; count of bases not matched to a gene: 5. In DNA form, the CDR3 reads TGTGCCAGTAGTATAGGAGGGACAGGAGGCTACGAGCAGTACTTC. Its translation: CASSIGGTGGYEQYF.

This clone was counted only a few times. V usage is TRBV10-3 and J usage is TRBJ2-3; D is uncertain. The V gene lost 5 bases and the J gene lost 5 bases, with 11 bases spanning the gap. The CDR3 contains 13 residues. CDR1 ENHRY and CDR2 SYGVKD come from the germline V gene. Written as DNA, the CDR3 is TGTGCCATCAGTCCAACTCCTCAAGATACGCAGTATTTT. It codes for CAISPTPQDTQYF.

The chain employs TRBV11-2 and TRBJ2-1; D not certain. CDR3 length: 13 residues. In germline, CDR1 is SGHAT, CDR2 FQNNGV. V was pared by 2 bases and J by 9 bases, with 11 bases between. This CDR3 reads CASSLSYPGEQFF. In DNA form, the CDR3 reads TGTGCCAGCAGCTTAAGCTACCCTGGTGAGCAGTTCTTC.

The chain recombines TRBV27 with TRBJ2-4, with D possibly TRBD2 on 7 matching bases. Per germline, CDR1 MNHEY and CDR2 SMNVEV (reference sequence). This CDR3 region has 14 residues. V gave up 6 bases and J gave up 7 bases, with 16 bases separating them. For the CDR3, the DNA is TGTGCCAGCAGCTTAACGGGGGGCACGAACATTCAGTACTTC. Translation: CASSLTGGTNIQYF.

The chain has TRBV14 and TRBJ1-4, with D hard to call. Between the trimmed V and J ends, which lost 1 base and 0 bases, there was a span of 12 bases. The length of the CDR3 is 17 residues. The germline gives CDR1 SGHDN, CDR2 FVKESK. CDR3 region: CASSQGSGNPTNEKLFF. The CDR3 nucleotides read TGTGCCAGCAGCCAAGGTTCAGGCAACCCAACTAATGAAAAACTGTTTTTT.

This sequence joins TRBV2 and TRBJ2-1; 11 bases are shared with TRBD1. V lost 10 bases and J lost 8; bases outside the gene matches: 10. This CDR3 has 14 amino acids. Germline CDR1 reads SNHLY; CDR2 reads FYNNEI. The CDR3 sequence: CATNPGQGVYEQFF. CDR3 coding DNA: TGTGCCACTAATCCGGGACAGGGGGTCTATGAGCAGTTCTTC.

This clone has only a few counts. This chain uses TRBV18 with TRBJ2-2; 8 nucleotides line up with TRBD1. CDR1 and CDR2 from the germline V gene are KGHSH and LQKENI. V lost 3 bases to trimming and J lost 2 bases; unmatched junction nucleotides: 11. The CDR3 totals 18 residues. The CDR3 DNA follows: TGTGCCAGCTCACCGTTGAACAGGGGGGACCTTAACACCGGGGAGCTGTTTTTT. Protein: CASSPLNRGDLNTGELFF.

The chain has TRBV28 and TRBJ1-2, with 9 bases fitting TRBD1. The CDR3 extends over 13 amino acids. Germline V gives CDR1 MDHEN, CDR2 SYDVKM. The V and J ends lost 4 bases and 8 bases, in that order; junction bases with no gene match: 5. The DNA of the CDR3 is TGTGCCAGCAGTTGGGGACAGGGCGGGGGCTACACCTTC. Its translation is CASSWGQGGGYTF.

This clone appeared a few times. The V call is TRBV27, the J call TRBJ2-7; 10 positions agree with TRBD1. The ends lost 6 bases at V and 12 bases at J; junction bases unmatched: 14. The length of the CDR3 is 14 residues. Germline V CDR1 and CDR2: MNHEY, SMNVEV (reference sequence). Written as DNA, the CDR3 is TGTGCCAGCAGCCAAAGGGGGACAGGGGAAAAAAGGTACTTC. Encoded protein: CASSQRGTGEKRYF.